Shown below are 21 T cell receptor beta chains from a single sample sequenced in a study of monozygotic twins with inflammatory bowel disease. TCRdb reprocessed the 5' RACE reads and reports one entry per CDR3 protein, with no DNA. The listing records over 90,000 distinct CDR3 sequences. Sequencing used blood. The receptors were sampled from a human donor with ulcerative colitis or Crohn's disease, or a healthy co-twin of an affected twin (not recorded which).

This rearrangement joins TRBV6-5 to TRBJ2-3; TCRdb calls TRBD1, which cannot be checked without DNA. This CDR3 has 13 residues. Germline V gives CDR1 MNHEY, CDR2 SVGAGI. CDR3 loop: CASSRLDTDTQYF.

This sequence joins TRBV25-1 and TRBJ2-3; absent DNA, TCRdb's TRBD1 call cannot be checked. CDR3 size: 15 residues. Germline values: CDR1 MGHDK, CDR2 SYGVNS. CDR3 sequence reads: CASSEKTEATDTQYF.

This CDR3 reads CASSPGTSGSSYEQYF. The chain has TRBV11-3 and TRBJ2-7; as DNA is missing, the TRBD2 call by TCRdb cannot be tested. Germline lookup yields CDR1 SGHNT and CDR2 YENEEA. This CDR3 is built from 16 residues.

The chain uses TRBV27 and TRBJ2-5; lacking DNA, the TRBD2 call made by TCRdb goes unchecked. Germline V gene sequence: CDR1 MNHEY, CDR2 SMNVEV (reference sequence). CDR3 length: 20 residues. The CDR3 reads CASSLKFGTSGGVSRETQYF.

V and J are TRBV18 and TRBJ2-7. The CDR3 loop spans 16 amino acids. Germline assignment: CDR1 KGHSH and CDR2 LQKENI. Here the CDR3 reads CASSPVFFRSKGEQYF.

The chain combines TRBV27 with TRBJ1-5; TCRdb's D gene call, TRBD1, goes unchecked for lack of DNA. The CDR3 loop spans 14 amino acids. Germline CDR1 MNHEY, CDR2 SMNVEV (reference sequence). The CDR3 is CASSSGTTGQPQHF.

The V and J genes are TRBV7-2 and TRBJ1-2; TCRdb lists TRBD1, though no DNA is available to test this call. The CDR3 has 14 amino acids. In germline, CDR1 is SGHTA, CDR2 FQGNSA. The CDR3 loop is CASSLKGAGYGYTF. Complete variable domain (other parts from reference TRBV7-2 and TRBJ1-2): GAGVSQSPSNKVTEKGKDVELRCDPISGHTALYWYRQSLGQGLEFLIYFQGNSAPDKSGLPSDRFSAERTGGSVSTLTIQRTQQEDSAVYLCASSLKGAGYGYTFGSGTRLTVV.

V is TRBV7-2 and J is TRBJ2-1; without DNA, the TCRdb call of TRBD2 cannot be checked. Germline V CDR1 and CDR2: SGHTA, FQGNSA. This CDR3 has 17 amino acids. This chain's CDR3 is CASSSRSAGGIIGEQFF.

V usage is TRBV30 and J usage is TRBJ2-7. Per the germline V gene, CDR1 is GTSNPN and CDR2 is SVGIG (reference sequence). The CDR3 is 14 amino acids. CDR3 region: CAWSMTGGQYEQYF.

The chain combines TRBV4-2 with TRBJ2-7; there is no DNA to check the TCRdb D call of TRBD1. The CDR3 has 22 amino acids. Germline loops: CDR1 LGHNA, CDR2 YNFKEQ. The CDR3 sequence is CASSQERGQGSRVTTNSYEQYF.

V gene TRBV5-1 combines with J gene TRBJ2-5; lacking DNA, the TRBD1 call made by TCRdb goes unchecked. Looked up from germline, CDR1 is SGHRS and CDR2 is YFSETQ. The CDR3 contains 16 residues. The CDR3 region is CASSMAISGGSETQYF.

The chain combines TRBV20-1 with TRBJ2-3; TCRdb designates TRBD1, a call that cannot be tested without DNA. CDR3 length: 17 amino acids. Germline CDR1 reads DFQATT; CDR2 reads SNEGSKA (reference sequence). This CDR3 reads CSARGVGDRGLPDTQYF.

The J gene is TRBJ2-7, the V gene TRBV29-1; TCRdb indicates TRBD1, and absent DNA this call remains unverified. Germline CDR1 is SQVTM and CDR2 is ANQGSEA. The CDR3 contains 14 residues. The CDR3 region is CSVTPGHGPYEQYF.

The V call is TRBV10-3, the J call TRBJ1-5. The CDR3 is 17 amino acids. Germline V CDR1 and CDR2: ENHRY, SYGVKD. The CDR3 here is CAISAGGGRSRNQPQHF.

The chain recombines TRBV6-1 with TRBJ1-4; TCRdb indicates TRBD1, and absent DNA this call remains unverified. This CDR3 has 14 amino acids. CDR1 and CDR2 (germline): MNHNS, SASEGT. The CDR3 reads CASSITGSNEKLFF.

The rearrangement uses TRBV4-3 and TRBJ1-6; TCRdb calls TRBD1, which cannot be checked without DNA. CDR3 length equals 14 residues. Germline CDR1 LGHNA, CDR2 YSLEER. CDR3 region: CASSQVDRNSPLHF.

This rearrangement joins TRBV24-1 to TRBJ2-2. The CDR3 has 11 amino acids. The germline V gene has CDR1 KGHDR and CDR2 SFDVKD. The chain's CDR3 is CATSATGELFF.

This chain connects TRBV20-1 to TRBJ2-2; no DNA is available, so the TRBD1 call from TCRdb remains unchecked. The CDR3 sequence is 13 residues long. Germline CDR1 and CDR2: DFQATT and SNEGSKA (reference sequence). The CDR3 reads CSATGSYTGELFF.

This chain links TRBV11-2 with TRBJ2-7; checking the TCRdb D call of TRBD1 is not possible without DNA. Germline V gene data show CDR1 as SGHAT and CDR2 as FQNNGV. The CDR3 runs 15 residues. The chain's CDR3 is CASSAQGGFSYEQYF.

CDR3 region: CSAATGQTYEQYF. V and J are TRBV20-1 and TRBJ2-7; the TRBD1 assignment by TCRdb is unverifiable without DNA. This CDR3 region has 13 residues. The germline gives CDR1 DFQATT, CDR2 SNEGSKA (reference sequence).

The chain couples TRBV12-3 or TRBV12-4 to TRBJ2-7; TCRdb indicates TRBD1, and absent DNA this call remains unverified. The CDR3 has 15 residues. The CDR3 is CATPNWGSAPHEQYF.